The entry that follows covers one T cell receptor beta chain sequence. This specimen comes from a study of tumor-infiltrating lymphocytes in localized non-small cell lung cancer. Sequencing used immunoSEQ multiplex PCR; TCRdb keeps in-frame clones, though not all of them. The table includes approximately 9,000 clones, around 80% detected once. Trimming removed 7 bases at V and 3 bases at J, with 16 bases between. The CDR3 loop spans 14 amino acids. Germline V gene lookup returns CDR1 MNHNS and CDR2 SASEGT. The chain couples TRBV6-1 to TRBJ2-7; TRBD1 might be the D (6 bases). The sample comprised lung tumor tissue. This receptor was obtained from a human donor with non-small cell lung cancer. The CDR3 here is CASIKSGTSYEQYF. As DNA, the CDR3 is TGTGCCAGCATAAAATCCGGGACAAGCTACGAGCAGTACTTC.